This TCR beta chain emerged from a study of cytomegalovirus exposure and HLA in healthy donors. Study in general: An earlier analysis identified approximately 110 million unique TCR beta sequences in about 200 million T cells. Study outcomes and limitations: Most likely, a cluster of highly shared sequence variants arose as a sequencing artifact.

Turning to this clone: Its antigen remains unidentified.

Germline lookup yields CDR1 SGHTA and CDR2 FQGNSA. The trim removed 4 bases at V and 2 bases at J, leaving 4 bases unmatched. CDR3 length: 15 residues. 60 Vbeta and 13 Jbeta primers were used in PCR. Assay used: immunoSEQ multiplex PCR; TCRdb lists only in-frame clones, some missing. The data show over 150,000 clones, 75% to 85% seen once. Source material: PBMCs. This clonotype was obtained from a man aged 30-40 years in good health and CMV-seropositive. This chain joins TRBV7-2 and TRBJ2-7; the match to TRBD2 covers 11 bases. The CDR3 reads CASSSRSGGAYEQYF. CDR3 in DNA: TGTGCCAGCAGCTCCCGTAGCGGGGGGGCCTACGAGCAGTACTTC.